This is a list of T cell receptor beta chains from one sample in a study of cytomegalovirus exposure and HLA in healthy donors. The repertoire was sequenced with immunoSEQ multiplex PCR; TCRdb's copy has only in-frame clones and lacks some. The top ten hold nearly 6% of the sample, which has about 210,000 clones, roughly 82% seen once. Sequenced sample: PBMCs. The receptor source for this set is a man aged 35 to 55 in good health and CMV-seropositive. Both conserved end residues are part of each CDR3. A D gene is named only where the DNA matches it firmly.

d_call	v_call	j_call	cdr3_aa
NA	TRBV18	TRBJ2-2	CASSPLQDGELFF
TRBD1	TRBV5-8	TRBJ1-4	CASSLLSGGSNEKLFF
NA	TRBV7-9	TRBJ2-7	CASSLEQGEQYF
NA	TRBV2	TRBJ1-1	CASSESLGRGTEAFF
TRBD2	TRBV5-3	TRBJ2-3	CARSLLPSGPVTDTQYF
NA	TRBV30	TRBJ1-5	CAWSVGAWGPQHF
NA	TRBV7-9	TRBJ2-1	CASSPGTGLDIYNEQFF
TRBD1	TRBV28	TRBJ1-4	CASSLWGQGINEKLFF
NA	TRBV4-1	TRBJ2-7	CASSWDLYYEQYF
TRBD2	TRBV5-4	TRBJ2-3	CASSFNSGRSGDTQYF
NA	TRBV6-1	TRBJ1-2	CASSDFRGGHTF
NA	TRBV29-1	TRBJ2-4	CSVADPGYAKNIQYF
TRBD1	TRBV5-1	TRBJ2-5	CASSLRQGGETQYF
TRBD2	TRBV19	TRBJ2-1	CASSIWTSADNEQFF
NA	TRBV5-1	TRBJ1-2	CASSPSVGGIEGYGYTF
NA	TRBV6-4	TRBJ2-3	CASSGLSGDTQYF
TRBD1	TRBV14	TRBJ1-1	CASSQWTGNTEAFF
TRBD2	TRBV10-3	TRBJ2-7	CAISESIGSGRGYEQYF
NA	TRBV9	TRBJ2-7	CASSEGVGGGQDEQYF
TRBD2	TRBV30	TRBJ2-1	CAWSWAGGPGEQFF
TRBD2	TRBV5-4	TRBJ2-1	CASSWATSGSDEQFF
TRBD1	TRBV5-6	TRBJ2-5	CASSWTGEETQYF
NA	TRBV5-1	TRBJ2-6	CASSDGGQSGANVLTF
NA	TRBV29-1	TRBJ2-3	CSVARGNTDTQYF